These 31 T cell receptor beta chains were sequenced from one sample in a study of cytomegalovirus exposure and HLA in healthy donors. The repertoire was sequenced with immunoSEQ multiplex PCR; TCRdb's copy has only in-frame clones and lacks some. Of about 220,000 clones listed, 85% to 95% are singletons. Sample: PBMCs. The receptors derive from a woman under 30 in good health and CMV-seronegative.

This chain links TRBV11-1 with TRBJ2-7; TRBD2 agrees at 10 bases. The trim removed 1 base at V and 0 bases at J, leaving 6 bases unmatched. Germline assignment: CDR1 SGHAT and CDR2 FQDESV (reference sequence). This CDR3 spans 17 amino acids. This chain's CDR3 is CASSLGQREGPSYEQYF. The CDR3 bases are TGTGCCAGCAGCTTAGGCCAGCGGGAGGGCCCCTCCTACGAGCAGTACTTC.

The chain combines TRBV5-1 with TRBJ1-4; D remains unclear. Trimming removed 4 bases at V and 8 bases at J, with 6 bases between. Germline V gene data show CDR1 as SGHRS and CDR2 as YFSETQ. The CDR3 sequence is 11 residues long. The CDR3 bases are TGCGCCAGCAGCGAGAGGGAAAAACTGTTTTTT. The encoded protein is CASSEREKLFF.

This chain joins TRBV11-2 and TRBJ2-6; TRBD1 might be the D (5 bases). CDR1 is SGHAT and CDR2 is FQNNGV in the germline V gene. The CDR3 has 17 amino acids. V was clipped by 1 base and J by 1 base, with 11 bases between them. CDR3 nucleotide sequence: TGTGCCAGCAGCTTAGCCCCGGCAGGGTCTGGGGCCAACGTCCTGACTTTC. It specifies CASSLAPAGSGANVLTF. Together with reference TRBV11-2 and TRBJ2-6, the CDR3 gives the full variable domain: EAGVAQSPRYKIIEKRQSVAFWCNPISGHATLYWYQQILGQGPKLLIQFQNNGVVDDSQLPKDRFSAERLKGVDSTLKIQPAKLEDSAVYLCASSLAPAGSGANVLTFGAGSRLTVL.

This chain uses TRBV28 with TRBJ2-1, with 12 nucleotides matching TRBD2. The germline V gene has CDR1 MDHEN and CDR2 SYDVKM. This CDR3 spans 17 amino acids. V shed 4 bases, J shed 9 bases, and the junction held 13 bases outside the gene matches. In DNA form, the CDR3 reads TGTGCCAGCAGTTCCCACCCGACTAGCGGGAGTTTCGTTGAGCAGTTCTTC. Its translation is CASSSHPTSGSFVEQFF.

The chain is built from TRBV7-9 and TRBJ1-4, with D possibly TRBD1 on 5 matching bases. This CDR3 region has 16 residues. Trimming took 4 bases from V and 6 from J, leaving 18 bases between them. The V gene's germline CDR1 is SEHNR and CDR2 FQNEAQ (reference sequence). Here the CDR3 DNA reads TGTGCCAGCAGCTCCCAGTGGGGGGGTAATTATGAAAAACTGTTTTTT. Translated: CASSSQWGGNYEKLFF.

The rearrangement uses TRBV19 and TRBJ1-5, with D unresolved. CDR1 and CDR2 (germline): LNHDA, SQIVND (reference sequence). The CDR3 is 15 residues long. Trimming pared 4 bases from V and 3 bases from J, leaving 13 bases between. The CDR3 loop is CASSKAGENNQPQHF. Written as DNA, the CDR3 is TGTGCCAGTAGTAAGGCCGGGGAAAACAATCAGCCCCAGCATTTT.

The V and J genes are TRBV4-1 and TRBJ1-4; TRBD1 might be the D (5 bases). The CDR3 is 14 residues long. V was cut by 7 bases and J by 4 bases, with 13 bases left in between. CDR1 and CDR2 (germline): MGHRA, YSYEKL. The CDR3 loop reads CASNPEGFNEKLFF. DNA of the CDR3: TGCGCCAGCAACCCGGAGGGGTTTAATGAAAAACTGTTTTTT.

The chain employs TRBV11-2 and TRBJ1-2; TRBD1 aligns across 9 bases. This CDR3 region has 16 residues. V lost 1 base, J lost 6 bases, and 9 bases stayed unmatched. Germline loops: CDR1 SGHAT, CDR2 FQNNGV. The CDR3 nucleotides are TGTGCCAGCAGCTTAGTACAAACACAGGGGGCCGATGGCTACACCTTC. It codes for CASSLVQTQGADGYTF.

The CDR3 sequence: CASTRGGSWADTQYF. In DNA form, the CDR3 reads TGTGCCAGTACCCGGGGCGGGAGTTGGGCAGATACGCAGTATTTT. The V gene is TRBV19, the J gene TRBJ2-3; 7 nucleotides line up with TRBD2. The V segment lost 7 bases and the J segment 4 bases; nucleotides outside the gene matches: 11. This CDR3 comprises 15 residues. CDR1 LNHDA and CDR2 SQIVND come from the germline V gene (reference sequence).

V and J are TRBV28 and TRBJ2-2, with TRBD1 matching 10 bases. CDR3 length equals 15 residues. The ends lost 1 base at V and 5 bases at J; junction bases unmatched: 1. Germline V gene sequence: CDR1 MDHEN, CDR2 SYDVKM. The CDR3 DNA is TGTGCCAGCAGTTTATTGGGACAGGGGACCGGGGAGCTGTTTTTT. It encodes CASSLLGQGTGELFF.

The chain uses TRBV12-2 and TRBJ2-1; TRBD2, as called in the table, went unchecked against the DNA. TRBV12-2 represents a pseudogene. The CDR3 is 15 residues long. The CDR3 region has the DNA TGTGCAAGTCGCCCCCCTAGCGGGACCACCAATGAGCAGTTCTTC. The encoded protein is CASRPPSGTTNEQFF.

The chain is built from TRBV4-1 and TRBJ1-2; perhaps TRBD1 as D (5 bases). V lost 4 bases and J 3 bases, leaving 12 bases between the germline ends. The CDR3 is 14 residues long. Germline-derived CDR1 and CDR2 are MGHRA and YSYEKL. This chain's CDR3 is CASSLSAGDYGYTF. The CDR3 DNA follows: TGCGCCAGCAGCCTTAGCGCGGGGGACTATGGCTACACCTTC.

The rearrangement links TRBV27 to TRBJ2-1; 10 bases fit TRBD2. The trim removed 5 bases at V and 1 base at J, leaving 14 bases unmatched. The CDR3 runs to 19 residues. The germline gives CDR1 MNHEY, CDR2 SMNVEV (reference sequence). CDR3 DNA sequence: TGTGCCAGCAGTATCCTAGGGCTAGCGGGAGAGGCGTCCTACAATGAGCAGTTCTTC. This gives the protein CASSILGLAGEASYNEQFF.

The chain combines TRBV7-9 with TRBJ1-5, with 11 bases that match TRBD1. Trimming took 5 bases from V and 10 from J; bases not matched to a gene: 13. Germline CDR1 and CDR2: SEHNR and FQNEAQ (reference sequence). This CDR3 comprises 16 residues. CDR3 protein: CASSPTGGQGVSPQHF. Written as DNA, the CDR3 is TGTGCCAGCAGCCCAACGGGGGGACAGGGGGTGAGTCCCCAGCATTTT.

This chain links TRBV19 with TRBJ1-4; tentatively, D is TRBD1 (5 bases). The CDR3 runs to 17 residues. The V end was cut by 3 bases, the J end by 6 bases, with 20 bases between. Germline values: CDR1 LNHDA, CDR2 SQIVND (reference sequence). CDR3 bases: TGTGCCAGTAGTATTAAGATGTCGGATTGGGGGGATGAAAAACTGTTTTTT. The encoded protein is CASSIKMSDWGDEKLFF.

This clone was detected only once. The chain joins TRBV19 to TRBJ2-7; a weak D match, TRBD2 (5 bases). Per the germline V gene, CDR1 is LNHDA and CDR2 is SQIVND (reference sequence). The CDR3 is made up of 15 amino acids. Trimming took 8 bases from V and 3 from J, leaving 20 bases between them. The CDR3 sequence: CASQTTPGVGYEQYF. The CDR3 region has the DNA TGTGCCAGTCAGACTACCCCCGGAGTTGGCTACGAGCAGTACTTC.

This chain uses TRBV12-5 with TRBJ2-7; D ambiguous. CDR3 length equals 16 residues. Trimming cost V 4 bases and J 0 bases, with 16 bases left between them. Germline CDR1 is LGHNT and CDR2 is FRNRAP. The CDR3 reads CASGSPQVPNSYEQYF. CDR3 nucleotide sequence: TGTGCTAGTGGTTCCCCGCAGGTTCCCAACTCCTACGAGCAGTACTTC.

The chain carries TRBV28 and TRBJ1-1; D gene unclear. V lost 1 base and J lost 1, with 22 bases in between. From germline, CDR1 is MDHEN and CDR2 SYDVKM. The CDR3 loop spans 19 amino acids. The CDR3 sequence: CASSLYDAVRAARNTEAFF. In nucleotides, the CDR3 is TGTGCCAGCAGTTTATACGACGCCGTGAGGGCGGCGAGGAACACTGAAGCTTTCTTT.

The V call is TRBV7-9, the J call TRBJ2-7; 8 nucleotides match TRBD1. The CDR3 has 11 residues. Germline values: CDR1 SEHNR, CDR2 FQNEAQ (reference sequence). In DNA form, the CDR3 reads TGTGCTGGACAGGGTGAGGACGAGCAGTACTTC. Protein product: CAGQGEDEQYF.

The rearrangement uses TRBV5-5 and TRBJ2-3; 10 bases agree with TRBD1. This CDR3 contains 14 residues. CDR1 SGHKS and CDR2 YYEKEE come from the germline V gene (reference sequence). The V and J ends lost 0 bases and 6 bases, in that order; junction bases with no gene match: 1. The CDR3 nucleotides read TGTGCCAGCAGCTTGGGACAGGGGGCGGATACGCAGTATTTT. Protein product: CASSLGQGADTQYF.

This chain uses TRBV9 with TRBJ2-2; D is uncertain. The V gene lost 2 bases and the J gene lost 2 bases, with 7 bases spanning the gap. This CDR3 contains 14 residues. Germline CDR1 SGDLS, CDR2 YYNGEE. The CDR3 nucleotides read TGTGCCAGCAGCGTTCGGAGTAACACCGGGGAGCTGTTTTTT. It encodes CASSVRSNTGELFF. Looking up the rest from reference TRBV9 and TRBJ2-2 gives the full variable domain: DSGVTQTPKHLITATGQRVTLRCSPRSGDLSVYWYQQSLDQGLQFLIQYYNGEERAKGNILERFSAQQFPDLHSELNLSSLELGDSALYFCASSVRSNTGELFFGEGSRLTVL.

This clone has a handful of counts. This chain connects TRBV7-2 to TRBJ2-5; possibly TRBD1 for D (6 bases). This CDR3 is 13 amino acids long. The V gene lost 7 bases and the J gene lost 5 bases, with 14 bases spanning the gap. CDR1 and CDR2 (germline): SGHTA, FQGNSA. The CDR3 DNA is TGTGCCAGCAACAAGGGGGTCACGGAGACCCAGTACTTC. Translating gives CASNKGVTETQYF.

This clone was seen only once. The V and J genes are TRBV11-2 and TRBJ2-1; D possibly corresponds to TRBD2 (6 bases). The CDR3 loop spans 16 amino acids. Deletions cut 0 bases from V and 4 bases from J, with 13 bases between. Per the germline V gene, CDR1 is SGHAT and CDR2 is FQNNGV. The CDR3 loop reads CASSLDLGGIYNEQFF. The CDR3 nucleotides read TGTGCCAGCAGCTTAGATCTGGGGGGAATTTACAATGAGCAGTTCTTC.

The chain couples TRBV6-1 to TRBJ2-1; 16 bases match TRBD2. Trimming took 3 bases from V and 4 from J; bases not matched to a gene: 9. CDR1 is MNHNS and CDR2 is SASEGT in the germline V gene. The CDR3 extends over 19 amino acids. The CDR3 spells CASSEDPGTSGGGYNEQFF. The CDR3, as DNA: TGTGCCAGCAGTGAGGACCCCGGGACTAGCGGGGGGGGTTACAATGAGCAGTTCTTC.

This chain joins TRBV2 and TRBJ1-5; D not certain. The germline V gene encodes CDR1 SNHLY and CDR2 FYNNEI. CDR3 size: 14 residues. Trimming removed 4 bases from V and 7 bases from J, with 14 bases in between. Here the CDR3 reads CASSGTGNGQPQHF. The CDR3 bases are TGTGCCAGCAGTGGAACCGGGAATGGACAGCCCCAGCATTTT.

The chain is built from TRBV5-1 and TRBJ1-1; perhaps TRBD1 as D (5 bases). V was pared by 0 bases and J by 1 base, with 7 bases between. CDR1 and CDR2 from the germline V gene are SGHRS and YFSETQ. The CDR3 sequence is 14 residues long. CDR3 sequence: CASSLGGQNTEAFF. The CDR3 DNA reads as TGCGCCAGCAGCTTGGGAGGACAGAACACTGAAGCTTTCTTT. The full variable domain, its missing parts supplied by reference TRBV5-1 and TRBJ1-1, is KAGVTQTPRYLIKTRGQQVTLSCSPISGHRSVSWYQQTPGQGLQFLFEYFSETQRNKGNFPGRFSGRQFSNSRSEMNVSTLELGDSALYLCASSLGGQNTEAFFGQGTRLTVV.

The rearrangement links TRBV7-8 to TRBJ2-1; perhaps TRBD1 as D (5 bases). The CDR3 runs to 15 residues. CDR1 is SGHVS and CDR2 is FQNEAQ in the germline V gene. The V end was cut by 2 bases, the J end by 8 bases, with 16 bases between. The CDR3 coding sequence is TGTGCCAGCAGCTTAAGGACAATCATCGCCTATGAGCAGTTCTTC. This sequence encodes CASSLRTIIAYEQFF.

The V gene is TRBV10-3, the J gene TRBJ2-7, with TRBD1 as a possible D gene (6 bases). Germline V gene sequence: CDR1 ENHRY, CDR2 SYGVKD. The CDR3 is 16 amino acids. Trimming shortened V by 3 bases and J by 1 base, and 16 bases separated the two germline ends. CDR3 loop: CAISDIGTSLSYEQYF. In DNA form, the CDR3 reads TGTGCCATCAGTGATATAGGGACATCGTTATCCTACGAGCAGTACTTC.

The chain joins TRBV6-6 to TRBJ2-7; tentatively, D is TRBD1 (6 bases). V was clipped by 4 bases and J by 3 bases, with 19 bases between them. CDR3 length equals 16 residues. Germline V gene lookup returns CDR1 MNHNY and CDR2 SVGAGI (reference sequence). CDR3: CASSSSGTRGIYEQYF. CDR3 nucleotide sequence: TGTGCCAGCAGTTCCTCCGGGACCAGGGGAATCTACGAGCAGTACTTC.

The CDR3, as DNA: TGCAGCGTTGGGGGGACTAGCGGGCCGAGCTCCTACAATGAGCAGTTCTTC. This codes for CSVGGTSGPSSYNEQFF. The chain combines TRBV29-1 with TRBJ2-1; 12 nucleotides line up with TRBD2. Germline CDR1 reads SQVTM; CDR2 reads ANQGSEA. Trimming removed 4 bases from V and 0 bases from J; junction bases left unmatched: 7. CDR3 length equals 17 residues.

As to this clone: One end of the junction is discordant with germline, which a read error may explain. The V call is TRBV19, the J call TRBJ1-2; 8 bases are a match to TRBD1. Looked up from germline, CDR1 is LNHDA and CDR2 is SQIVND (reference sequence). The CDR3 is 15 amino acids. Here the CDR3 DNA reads TGTGCCAGTAGGTCCGGGGACAGGCCTAATTATGGCTACACCTTC. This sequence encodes CASRSGDRPNYGYTF.